A single sample gave rise to the 30 T cell receptor beta chains below, sequenced in a study of shared clonotypes between healthy human individuals. Assay used: immunoSEQ multiplex PCR; TCRdb lists only in-frame clones, some missing. This sample has under 1 million clones, with 85% to 95% found just once. The naive CD8 subset, CD45RO-negative cells positively selected for CCR7, excluded terminally differentiated effector memory CD45RA+ cells. Sequencing used naive CD8+ T cells sorted from blood. These receptors originate from a man aged 30-40 years in good health.

This chain uses TRBV9 with TRBJ2-7; 8 bases fit TRBD2. The CDR3 contains 15 residues. Losses at the gene ends were 3 bases for V and 3 bases for J; bases not matched to a gene: 8. Per germline, CDR1 SGDLS and CDR2 YYNGEE. The DNA for the CDR3 is TGTGCCAGCAGCGGCGGAACCGGGACTAGCTACGAGCAGTACTTC. Its translation is CASSGGTGTSYEQYF.

This clone has just one count. This chain joins TRBV28 and TRBJ2-6, with D perhaps TRBD1 (5 bases). Deletions cut 5 bases from V and 0 bases from J, with 20 bases between. The CDR3 spans 19 residues. Germline loops: CDR1 MDHEN, CDR2 SYDVKM. CDR3 in amino acids: CASSPGYTTTSSGANVLTF. The CDR3 DNA follows: TGTGCCAGCAGTCCAGGGTACACTACTACCTCCTCTGGGGCCAACGTCCTGACTTTC.

This chain joins TRBV6-5 and TRBJ1-1, with 10 nucleotides matching TRBD1. The V segment lost 5 bases and the J segment 6 bases; nucleotides outside the gene matches: 9. The germline V gene encodes CDR1 MNHEY and CDR2 SVGAGI. This CDR3 is built from 15 residues. CDR3 loop: CASSLADRGLSEAFF. As DNA, the CDR3 is TGTGCCAGCAGTCTTGCAGACAGGGGGCTTTCTGAAGCTTTCTTT.

V usage is TRBV5-1 and J usage is TRBJ2-7, with D possibly matching TRBD2 (6 bases). Germline values: CDR1 SGHRS, CDR2 YFSETQ. The CDR3 runs 15 residues. Trimming cost V 0 bases and J 2 bases, with 12 bases left between them. CDR3 sequence: CASSLGGGIAYEQYF. The CDR3 DNA is TGCGCCAGCAGCTTGGGAGGAGGGATTGCCTACGAGCAGTACTTC.

The sample holds one count of this clone. The same CDR3 is also encoded by other DNA sequences in this sample. The gene calls are TRBV27 and TRBJ2-7, with D possibly matching TRBD2 (6 bases). The CDR3 spans 13 residues. The ends were cut back, 2 bases at V and 3 bases at J, with 8 bases in the middle. Germline values: CDR1 MNHEY, CDR2 SMNVEV (reference sequence). The CDR3 bases are TGTGCCAGCAGTTTAGGGGGAGGCTACGAGCAGTACTTC. Residues: CASSLGGGYEQYF.

The CDR3 loop reads CASGLRSSGGNTGELFF. DNA of the CDR3: TGTGCCAGCGGATTGAGGTCTAGCGGGGGGAACACCGGGGAGCTGTTTTTT. V is TRBV9 and J is TRBJ2-2, with 10 bases identical to TRBD2. CDR1 and CDR2 (germline): SGDLS, YYNGEE. With V trimmed by 7 bases and J by 1 base, 10 bases remained unmatched. This CDR3 is built from 17 residues. The full variable domain, with the rest looked up from reference TRBV9 and TRBJ2-2, is DSGVTQTPKHLITATGQRVTLRCSPRSGDLSVYWYQQSLDQGLQFLIQYYNGEERAKGNILERFSAQQFPDLHSELNLSSLELGDSALYFCASGLRSSGGNTGELFFGEGSRLTVL.

V is TRBV5-4 and J is TRBJ2-7; 7 bases align to TRBD1. Germline-derived CDR1 and CDR2 are SGHNT and YYREEE (reference sequence). The length of the CDR3 is 14 residues. The J segment lost 0 bases and the V segment lost 4 bases, leaving 4 bases of the junction unmatched. The CDR3 is CASSEDRSSYEQYF. The CDR3 DNA follows: TGTGCCAGCAGCGAGGACAGGAGCTCCTACGAGCAGTACTTC. The full variable domain, its missing parts supplied by reference TRBV5-4 and TRBJ2-7, is ETGVTQSPTHLIKTRGQQVTLRCSSQSGHNTVSWYQQALGQGPQFIFQYYREEENGRGNFPPRFSGLQFPNYSSELNVNALELDDSALYLCASSEDRSSYEQYFGPGTRLTVT.

The V gene is TRBV19, the J gene TRBJ2-1, with TRBD2 identical over 8 bases. From germline, CDR1 is LNHDA and CDR2 SQIVND (reference sequence). The length of the CDR3 is 15 residues. V was clipped by 2 bases and J by 7 bases; unmatched bases: 7. The CDR3 nucleotides read TGTGCCAGTAGTATATTGCCGGGAGGGTTAAATGAGCAGTTCTTC. Protein product: CASSILPGGLNEQFF.

The rearrangement uses TRBV11-2 and TRBJ2-5; the D gene could be TRBD1 or TRBD2 (5 bases each). The CDR3 extends over 18 amino acids. The ends were cut back, 4 bases at V and 0 bases at J, with 21 bases in the middle. Per the germline V gene, CDR1 is SGHAT and CDR2 is FQNNGV. The CDR3 sequence is CASSSYGSGQADQETQYF. CDR3 DNA: TGTGCCAGCAGCTCATATGGGTCAGGGCAAGCGGACCAAGAGACCCAGTACTTC.

The genes are TRBV29-1 and TRBJ1-5, with D unresolved. Germline V lookup: CDR1 SQVTM, CDR2 ANQGSEA. Trimming took 2 bases from V and 1 from J, leaving 15 bases between them. The CDR3 runs 16 residues. CDR3 coding DNA: TGCAGCGTTGAACAGGTGGGAGTGATGAGCAATCAGCCCCAGCATTTT. It specifies CSVEQVGVMSNQPQHF.

V is TRBV29-1 and J is TRBJ2-2; TRBD1 matches 8 bases. Germline V gives CDR1 SQVTM, CDR2 ANQGSEA. The length of the CDR3 is 14 residues. Trimming took 6 bases from V and 5 from J; bases not matched to a gene: 8. This CDR3 reads CSVRTGLRTGELFF. In DNA form, the CDR3 reads TGCAGCGTAAGGACAGGGCTGAGAACCGGGGAGCTGTTTTTT.

This clone was found a few times. The same CDR3 also results from other DNA sequences found in this sample. The chain links TRBV5-1 to TRBJ2-2; D remains ambiguous. The germline gives CDR1 SGHRS, CDR2 YFSETQ. Trimming left V 2 bases short and J 2 bases short, with 1 base between. This CDR3 comprises 12 residues. The CDR3 protein is CASSFNTGELFF. DNA of the CDR3: TGCGCCAGCAGCTTTAACACCGGGGAGCTGTTTTTT.

CDR3 loop: CAWSNTGLETQYF. The CDR3, as DNA: TGTGCCTGGAGCAACACAGGGTTAGAGACCCAGTACTTC. The genes are TRBV30 and TRBJ2-5; D may be TRBD1 (6 bases). Trimming cost V 3 bases and J 4 bases, with 12 bases left between them. The CDR3 has 13 residues. Per the germline V gene, CDR1 is GTSNPN and CDR2 is SVGIG (reference sequence). Filled out from reference TRBV30 and TRBJ2-5, the complete variable domain reads SQTIHQWPATLVQPVGSPLSLECTVEGTSNPNLYWYRQAAGRGLQLLFYSVGIGQISSEVPQNLSASRPQDRQFILSSKKLLLSDSGFYLCAWSNTGLETQYFGPGTRLLVL.

The chain recombines TRBV4-1 with TRBJ1-2, with TRBD1 identical over 7 bases. From germline, CDR1 is MGHRA and CDR2 YSYEKL. The trim removed 0 bases at V and 5 bases at J, leaving 12 bases unmatched. The CDR3 is 17 amino acids. The CDR3 nucleotides read TGCGCCAGCAGCCAAGATCCAGGGGGACATCCATTTTATGGCTACACCTTC. Its protein product is CASSQDPGGHPFYGYTF.

CDR3 in amino acids: CASRAGQGTGELFF. The CDR3 nucleotides read TGTGCCAGCAGGGCGGGACAGGGAACCGGGGAGCTGTTTTTT. This chain connects TRBV6-1 to TRBJ2-2, with TRBD1 matching over 9 bases. V lost 6 bases to trimming and J lost 5 bases; unmatched junction nucleotides: 4. CDR3 length: 14 residues. CDR1 MNHNS and CDR2 SASEGT come from the germline V gene.

The rearrangement joins TRBV13 to TRBJ2-6, with 15 positions matching TRBD2. Germline trimming cut 5 bases from V and 2 bases from J; bases unmatched to any gene: 13. The germline CDR1 and CDR2 sequences are PRHDT and FYEKMQ (reference sequence). The length of the CDR3 is 21 residues. This CDR3 reads CASSPYAGLAGGPTGANVLTF. CDR3 coding DNA: TGTGCCAGCAGCCCGTACGCTGGACTAGCGGGAGGGCCAACTGGGGCCAACGTCCTGACTTTC.

The genes are TRBV11-2 and TRBJ2-3; D unclear. The CDR3 contains 17 residues. The ends were cut back, 0 bases at V and 3 bases at J, with 16 bases in the middle. Germline CDR1 SGHAT, CDR2 FQNNGV. In DNA, the CDR3 is TGTGCCAGCAGCTTAGATCACAGATCCTTTCGGACAGATACGCAGTATTTT. Protein product: CASSLDHRSFRTDTQYF.

The gene calls are TRBV9 and TRBJ2-1, with a weak D call TRBD2 (6 bases). V was trimmed by 0 bases and J by 8 bases, leaving 18 bases between them. Germline V gene sequence: CDR1 SGDLS, CDR2 YYNGEE. This CDR3 comprises 16 residues. CDR3 sequence reads: CASSVVRSGLCDEQFF. DNA of the CDR3: TGTGCCAGCAGCGTAGTCAGGAGCGGGCTCTGCGATGAGCAGTTCTTC.

In the case of this clone: The same CDR3 arises from other DNA sequences in this sample as well. The chain joins TRBV19 to TRBJ2-2; D is possibly TRBD2 (6 bases). The CDR3 has 14 amino acids. V was cut by 1 base and J by 4 bases, with 7 bases left in between. CDR1 and CDR2 (germline): LNHDA, SQIVND (reference sequence). The CDR3 DNA reads as TGTGCCAGTAGTATAGTCGGGGGCACCGGGGAGCTGTTTTTT. It codes for CASSIVGGTGELFF.

The chain employs TRBV27 and TRBJ2-7, with D unclear. V was pared by 0 bases and J by 4 bases, with 7 bases between. Germline values: CDR1 MNHEY, CDR2 SMNVEV (reference sequence). The CDR3 totals 13 residues. CDR3: CASSLSSRYEQYF. The CDR3 DNA sequence: TGTGCCAGCAGTTTATCTAGCAGATACGAGCAGTACTTC.

This chain links TRBV30 with TRBJ2-5, with 8 bases fitting TRBD2. CDR1 is GTSNPN and CDR2 is SVGIG in the germline V gene (reference sequence). Trimming took 0 bases from V and 0 from J; bases not matched to a gene: 12. The CDR3 is 18 residues long. In DNA form, the CDR3 reads TGTGCCTGGAGTGTGACACCACGATCTAGCGGGTACCAAGAGACCCAGTACTTC. Its translation: CAWSVTPRSSGYQETQYF.

V gene TRBV15 combines with J gene TRBJ2-1; D may be TRBD2 (6 bases). CDR1 and CDR2 (germline): LNHNV, YYDKDF (reference sequence). V was clipped by 5 bases and J by 0 bases, with 11 bases between them. This CDR3 spans 15 amino acids. The CDR3 loop is CATSVGGSSYNEQFF. The CDR3 bases are TGTGCCACCAGCGTGGGGGGTAGCTCCTACAATGAGCAGTTCTTC.

The chain employs TRBV27 and TRBJ2-7; 12 bases are a match to TRBD2. The CDR3 extends over 14 amino acids. V shed 5 bases, J shed 6 bases, and the junction held 5 bases outside the gene matches. The germline V gene encodes CDR1 MNHEY and CDR2 SMNVEV (reference sequence). In nucleotides, the CDR3 is TGTGCCAGCAGTCTGACTAGCGGGAGTGGCGAGCAGTACTTC. It translates to CASSLTSGSGEQYF.

The chain links TRBV19 to TRBJ2-7; possibly TRBD2 for D (6 bases). Germline V lookup: CDR1 LNHDA, CDR2 SQIVND (reference sequence). V was cut by 1 base and J by 0 bases, with 10 bases left in between. The CDR3 runs 15 residues. CDR3 nucleotide sequence: TGTGCCAGTAGTATAGGTTTGGGGGGCTCCTACGAGCAGTACTTC. Amino acid sequence: CASSIGLGGSYEQYF.

The DNA of the CDR3 is TGTGCCAGCAGTTTAGGAGGGAATCCCTCCTACGAGCAGTACTTC. Its translation is CASSLGGNPSYEQYF. This chain connects TRBV27 to TRBJ2-7; possibly TRBD2 for D (6 bases). Germline CDR1 reads MNHEY; CDR2 reads SMNVEV (reference sequence). This CDR3 contains 15 residues. The V gene lost 2 bases and the J gene lost 0 bases, with 11 bases spanning the gap.

The V and J genes are TRBV27 and TRBJ2-1, with D possibly matching TRBD1 (5 bases). V lost 4 bases, J lost 9 bases, and 13 bases lay in between. CDR1 is MNHEY, CDR2 SMNVEV, per germline (reference sequence). The CDR3 loop spans 13 amino acids. The CDR3 sequence is CASSWAQGGEQFF. The CDR3 region has the DNA TGTGCCAGCAGTTGGGCGCAGGGTGGTGAGCAGTTCTTC.

This clone was seen a single time. This chain uses TRBV7-9 with TRBJ2-3, with TRBD1 matching 7 bases. Germline values: CDR1 SEHNR, CDR2 FQNEAQ (reference sequence). CDR3 length: 16 residues. After removal of 3 bases from V and 3 bases from J, the junction contained 9 bases not matched to a gene. The CDR3 protein is CASSFRQGVVTDTQYF. CDR3 DNA: TGTGCCAGCAGCTTCCGCCAGGGGGTCGTTACAGATACGCAGTATTTT.

The chain combines TRBV5-5 with TRBJ2-3; D is unclear. V lost 4 bases and J 3 bases, leaving 18 bases between the germline ends. The CDR3 consists of 16 residues. CDR1 is SGHKS, CDR2 YYEKEE, per germline (reference sequence). This chain's CDR3 is CASSPEAQSGTDTQYF. The CDR3 DNA sequence: TGTGCCAGCAGCCCCGAAGCACAATCGGGTACAGATACGCAGTATTTT.

CDR3 sequence reads: CASSPSDVSGNTIYF. CDR3 in DNA: TGTGCCAGCAGTCCCTCGGACGTCTCTGGAAACACCATATATTTT. The rearrangement links TRBV6-5 to TRBJ1-3; D is undetermined. Germline CDR1 and CDR2: MNHEY and SVGAGI. V was clipped by 5 bases and J by 0 bases, with 11 bases between them. The CDR3 is 15 residues long.

The chain combines TRBV11-1 with TRBJ2-5, with 7 positions matching TRBD2. CDR3 length equals 18 residues. The germline CDR1 and CDR2 sequences are SGHAT and FQDESV (reference sequence). V lost 2 bases to trimming and J lost 0 bases; unmatched junction nucleotides: 12. Here the CDR3 reads CASSLRPKAGRDQETQYF. CDR3 bases: TGTGCCAGCAGCTTACGACCCAAGGCAGGGAGGGACCAAGAGACCCAGTACTTC.